Listed below are T cell receptor beta chains from one sample, sequenced in a study of T-cell memory formation after mild COVID-19. TCRdb used MiXCR to reprocess the 5' RACE reads, holding one entry per CDR3 protein. The sample lists roughly 370,000 distinct CDR3 sequences, 16% occurring once. The sequenced sample consisted of PBMCs or a T cell subset sorted from them (not recorded which). These receptors were collected from a man between 18 and 35 years old who had mild COVID-19 (a few samples of this study predate the infection). Cell type and time point are not known. CDR3s include the opening cysteine and the closing phenylalanine or tryptophan. The D gene is left open where the match is weak. The size of a clone is reported for some rows only, either as once, few or many, or as a class for expanded clones.

j_gene: TRBJ1-1; abundance: few; d_gene: .; v_gene: TRBV5-1; CDR3aa: CASSFSRPGVDTEAFF; CDR3nt: TGCGCCAGCAGCTTCTCCCGCCCGGGGGTGGACACTGAAGCTTTCTTT
j_gene: TRBJ2-5; abundance: .; d_gene: .; v_gene: TRBV28; CDR3aa: CASSTPEGRGETQYF; CDR3nt: TGTGCCAGCAGTACCCCCGAGGGAAGAGGAGAGACCCAGTACTTC
j_gene: TRBJ2-3; abundance: few; d_gene: TRBD2; v_gene: TRBV28; CDR3aa: CASKPGLAGGGTDTQYF; CDR3nt: TGTGCCAGCAAACCGGGACTAGCGGGGGGAGGTACAGATACGCAGTATTTT
j_gene: TRBJ2-5; abundance: .; d_gene: .; v_gene: TRBV5-4; CDR3aa: CASSLGSGLETQYF; CDR3nt: TGTGCCAGCAGCTTGGGATCGGGCTTGGAGACCCAGTACTTC
j_gene: TRBJ2-3; abundance: many; d_gene: .; v_gene: TRBV7-6; CDR3aa: CASSLDGLTDTQYF; CDR3nt: TGTGCCAGCAGCCTGGACGGCCTCACAGATACGCAGTATTTT
j_gene: TRBJ2-1; abundance: .; d_gene: .; v_gene: TRBV5-1; CDR3aa: CASSEPVDRSEQFF; CDR3nt: TGCGCCAGCAGCGAACCAGTAGATCGTTCTGAGCAGTTCTTC
j_gene: TRBJ1-1; abundance: few; d_gene: .; v_gene: TRBV20-1; CDR3aa: CSARHMSVEAFF; CDR3nt: TGCAGTGCTAGACATATGAGTGTGGAAGCTTTCTTT
j_gene: TRBJ2-1; abundance: many; d_gene: TRBD2; v_gene: TRBV15; CDR3aa: CATSRDSAAGFEQFF; CDR3nt: TGTGCCACCAGCAGAGACTCCGCAGCGGGGTTTGAGCAGTTCTTC
j_gene: TRBJ2-5; abundance: .; d_gene: TRBD1; v_gene: TRBV29-1; CDR3aa: CSGQGVETQYF; CDR3nt: TGCAGCGGACAGGGGGTAGAGACCCAGTACTTC
j_gene: TRBJ1-4; abundance: .; d_gene: .; v_gene: TRBV12-3/TRBV12-4; CDR3aa: CASSLQGFEKLFF; CDR3nt: TGTGCCAGCAGCCTCCAGGGGTTTGAAAAACTGTTTTTT